The 22 T cell receptor beta chains below all came from one sample that was sequenced in a study of blood T cell repertoires in COVID-19. The method was immunoSEQ multiplex PCR; TCRdb's version includes in-frame clones alone and lacks a portion of them. The repertoire consists of fewer than 150,000 clones, with 88% occurring once and the leading ten covering under 12%. Input material: peripheral blood. The receptors stem from a man in his fifties or sixties with active or convalescent COVID-19.

The gene calls are TRBV5-1 and TRBJ2-5; 11 bases align to TRBD2. CDR3 length equals 17 residues. Germline-derived CDR1 and CDR2 are SGHRS and YFSETQ. Losses at the gene ends were 0 bases for V and 0 bases for J; bases not matched to a gene: 4. The CDR3 nucleotides read TGCGCCAGCAGCTTGGCCGGGACTAGCGGAAACCAAGAGACCCAGTACTTC. Protein: CASSLAGTSGNQETQYF.

The V and J genes are TRBV20-1 and TRBJ2-1; D is ambiguous. This CDR3 has 13 residues. V was shortened by 3 bases and J by 9 bases, with 15 bases between the two germline ends. Germline V gives CDR1 DFQATT, CDR2 SNEGSKA (reference sequence). Here the CDR3 DNA reads TGCAGTGCTAGTGCAGGTTCCCCGCCTGAGCAGTTCTTC. Its translation: CSASAGSPPEQFF.

The J gene is TRBJ1-1, the V gene TRBV5-5, with 7 bases matching TRBD1. The ends lost 7 bases at V and 4 bases at J; junction bases unmatched: 10. Germline V CDR1 and CDR2: SGHKS, YYEKEE (reference sequence). The CDR3 length is 14 residues. The CDR3 bases are TGTGCCAGCCATCCGACAGGGCAGGGCACTGAAGCTTTCTTT. Translated: CASHPTGQGTEAFF. Variable domain in full (rest from reference TRBV5-5 and TRBJ1-1): DAGVTQSPTHLIKTRGQQVTLRCSPISGHKSVSWYQQVLGQGPQFIFQYYEKEERGRGNFPDRFSARQFPNYSSELNVNALLLGDSALYLCASHPTGQGTEAFFGQGTRLTVV.

The chain joins TRBV6-5 to TRBJ1-4, with D unclear. Trimming removed 2 bases at V and 5 bases at J, with 3 bases between. The CDR3 totals 12 residues. Per germline, CDR1 MNHEY and CDR2 SVGAGI. The CDR3 is CASSYRNEKLFF. DNA of the CDR3: TGTGCCAGCAGTTACCGGAATGAAAAACTGTTTTTT.

The gene calls are TRBV7-2 and TRBJ1-3; D gene unclear. V dropped 4 bases and J dropped 5 bases, with 15 bases sitting between them. From germline, CDR1 is SGHTA and CDR2 FQGNSA. CDR3 length: 15 residues. This CDR3 reads CASSYFVGARNTIYF. Written as DNA, the CDR3 is TGTGCCAGCAGCTATTTCGTCGGTGCGCGAAACACCATATATTTT.

This chain uses TRBV7-3 with TRBJ1-1; D perhaps matches TRBD1 (5 bases). The CDR3 runs to 15 residues. Trimming left V 2 bases short and J 1 base short, with 11 bases between. Germline V gene lookup returns CDR1 SGHTA and CDR2 FQGTGA. CDR3 DNA sequence: TGTGCCAGCAGCTTATTCGGGGGGTCGAACACTGAAGCTTTCTTT. Its protein is CASSLFGGSNTEAFF.

The chain couples TRBV11-1 to TRBJ1-2, with 8 nucleotides matching TRBD1. Per the germline V gene, CDR1 is SGHAT and CDR2 is FQDESV (reference sequence). The CDR3 is made up of 14 amino acids. V trimming: 5 bases; J trimming: 8 bases; junction bases outside the gene matches: 10. In DNA, the CDR3 is TGTGCCAGCAGCCAGTCCCAGGGGGCACGAGGCTACACCTTC. This sequence encodes CASSQSQGARGYTF. The full variable domain, in which reference TRBV11-1 and TRBJ1-2 provide the parts outside the CDR3, is EAEVAQSPRYKITEKSQAVAFWCDPISGHATLYWYRQILGQGPELLVQFQDESVVDDSQLPKDRFSAERLKGVDSTLKIQPAELGDSAMYLCASSQSQGARGYTFGSGTRLTVV.

This chain links TRBV18 with TRBJ2-1, with 15 positions matching TRBD2. The germline gives CDR1 KGHSH, CDR2 LQKENI. Losses at the gene ends were 5 bases for V and 0 bases for J; bases not matched to a gene: 2. The CDR3 is 17 amino acids. The chain's CDR3 is CASSGTSGRSSYNEQFF. The CDR3 DNA reads TGTGCCAGCTCAGGGACTAGCGGGAGGAGCTCCTACAATGAGCAGTTCTTC.

The chain carries TRBV2 and TRBJ2-7; D is perhaps TRBD2 (6 bases). The germline V gene has CDR1 SNHLY and CDR2 FYNNEI. With 2 bases removed from V and 3 bases from J, the gap between germline ends came to 11 bases. The CDR3 is 14 residues long. The chain's CDR3 is CASSEPGVDYEQYF. Written as DNA, the CDR3 is TGTGCCAGCAGTGAACCGGGGGTGGACTACGAGCAGTACTTC. The complete variable domain, with remaining parts taken from reference TRBV2 and TRBJ2-7, reads EPEVTQTPSHQVTQMGQEVILRCVPISNHLYFYWYRQILGQKVEFLVSFYNNEISEKSEIFDDQFSVERPDGSNFTLKIRSTKLEDSAMYFCASSEPGVDYEQYFGPGTRLTVT.

V usage is TRBV5-1 and J usage is TRBJ2-5, with 9 bases that match TRBD2. Trimming cost V 0 bases and J 2 bases; bases outside gene matches: 8. Germline-derived CDR1 and CDR2 are SGHRS and YFSETQ. The CDR3 has 17 amino acids. The CDR3 region is CASSLDVAGVGQETQYF. The CDR3 nucleotides are TGCGCCAGCAGCTTGGATGTAGCGGGAGTGGGGCAAGAGACCCAGTACTTC.

The rearrangement links TRBV7-3 to TRBJ2-2, with 7 bases matching TRBD1. CDR3 length: 14 amino acids. The V segment lost 5 bases and the J segment 6 bases; nucleotides outside the gene matches: 6. Germline CDR1 and CDR2: SGHTA and FQGTGA. Here the CDR3 reads CASSPGTVPGELFF. Written as DNA, the CDR3 is TGTGCCAGCAGCCCGGGGACAGTCCCCGGGGAGCTGTTTTTT.

V is TRBV5-3 and J is TRBJ2-7; possibly TRBD2 for D (6 bases). TRBV5-3 carries the ORF label, with uncertain function. Trimming cost V 2 bases and J 2 bases, with 8 bases left between them. The CDR3 spans 13 residues. The CDR3 sequence: CARSFPGAYEQYF. DNA of the CDR3: TGTGCCAGAAGCTTTCCGGGGGCCTACGAGCAGTACTTC.

This clone was seen only once. The CDR3 is CAISESTATNEKLFF. CDR3 sequence (DNA): TGTGCCATCAGTGAGTCCACAGCAACTAATGAAAAACTGTTTTTT. This sequence joins TRBV10-3 and TRBJ1-4; D remains unclear. Germline CDR1 ENHRY, CDR2 SYGVKD. This CDR3 has 15 amino acids. Trimming cost V 0 bases and J 0 bases, with 5 bases left between them.

This clone was seen a handful of times. V is TRBV5-1 and J is TRBJ1-1; D unresolved. CDR1 is SGHRS and CDR2 is YFSETQ in the germline V gene. V lost 4 bases, J lost 3 bases, and 7 bases lay in between. This CDR3 has 12 residues. Here the CDR3 reads CASSNQYTEAFF. The CDR3 DNA is TGCGCCAGCAGCAATCAGTACACTGAAGCTTTCTTT.

This clone has a single count. The rearrangement joins TRBV9 to TRBJ2-1; TRBD2 is a possible D gene (5 bases). The length of the CDR3 is 12 residues. Trimming pared 5 bases from V and 9 bases from J, leaving 12 bases between. Germline lookup yields CDR1 SGDLS and CDR2 YYNGEE. In nucleotides, the CDR3 is TGTGCCAGCAGTGCGGACTGGGCTGAGCAGTTCTTC. This gives the protein CASSADWAEQFF.

The V and J genes are TRBV29-1 and TRBJ2-1, with D possibly TRBD2 on 6 matching bases. CDR3 length equals 13 residues. Trimming pared 3 bases from V and 5 bases from J, leaving 11 bases between. Germline lookup yields CDR1 SQVTM and CDR2 ANQGSEA. The CDR3, as DNA: TGCAGCGTTGACCTGAGGAGGGACAATGAGCAGTTCTTC. Residues: CSVDLRRDNEQFF.

The J gene is TRBJ1-3, the V gene TRBV3-1 (or the pseudogene TRBV3-2), with 9 nucleotides matching TRBD1. With V trimmed by 0 bases and J by 2 bases, 8 bases remained unmatched. Germline CDR1 and CDR2: LGHDT and YNNKEL (reference sequence). The CDR3 length is 18 residues. CDR3 region: CASSQELGQGPAGNTIYF. CDR3 DNA sequence: TGTGCCAGCAGCCAAGAGCTCGGACAGGGGCCGGCTGGAAACACCATATATTTT.

The V gene is TRBV5-5, the J gene TRBJ2-6; TRBD1 is a possible D gene (6 bases). The V end lost 4 bases, the J end lost 4 bases, and 18 bases lay between the germline ends. Germline V gene data show CDR1 as SGHKS and CDR2 as YYEKEE (reference sequence). This CDR3 region has 17 residues. The DNA for the CDR3 is TGTGCCAGCAGCCCTCAAACAGGGAGTTCAGGGGCCAACGTCCTGACTTTC. This sequence encodes CASSPQTGSSGANVLTF.

This chain connects TRBV15 to TRBJ2-7; TRBD1 matches at 7 bases. With V trimmed by 3 bases and J by 3 bases, 2 bases remained unmatched. The CDR3 loop spans 13 amino acids. The germline gives CDR1 LNHNV, CDR2 YYDKDF (reference sequence). CDR3 nucleotide sequence: TGTGCCACCAGCAGGACAGGGTACTACGAGCAGTACTTC. This sequence encodes CATSRTGYYEQYF.

The V and J genes are TRBV28 and TRBJ2-7; D ambiguous. The V and J ends lost 3 bases and 3 bases respectively, with 18 bases between them. The CDR3 consists of 16 residues. Germline CDR1 reads MDHEN; CDR2 reads SYDVKM. DNA for the CDR3: TGTGCCAGCAGTTTGAGTGGTGTACGCCGGAGCTACGAGCAGTACTTC. Encoded protein: CASSLSGVRRSYEQYF. Full variable domain (missing parts from reference TRBV28 and TRBJ2-7): DVKVTQSSRYLVKRTGEKVFLECVQDMDHENMFWYRQDPGLGLRLIYFSYDVKMKEKGDIPEGYSVSREKKERFSLILESASTNQTSMYLCASSLSGVRRSYEQYFGPGTRLTVT.

V and J are TRBV19 and TRBJ1-2; D gene ambiguous. Germline V gene lookup returns CDR1 LNHDA and CDR2 SQIVND (reference sequence). The CDR3 is 14 amino acids. With 6 bases removed from V and 6 bases from J, the gap between germline ends came to 17 bases. CDR3 protein: CASRIDGVRDGYTF. The CDR3 DNA follows: TGTGCCAGTAGGATCGACGGAGTTCGCGATGGCTACACCTTC.

The chain combines TRBV11-2 with TRBJ2-1; possibly TRBD2 for D (7 bases). V lost 4 bases to trimming and J lost 9 bases, with 22 bases between them. Germline V gives CDR1 SGHAT, CDR2 FQNNGV. The CDR3 has 16 amino acids. Here the CDR3 reads CASSSRTTGGLTEQFF. Written as DNA, the CDR3 is TGTGCCAGCAGCTCAAGGACGACCGGGGGGCTGACTGAGCAGTTCTTC. The full variable domain, completed using reference TRBV11-2 and TRBJ2-1, is EAGVAQSPRYKIIEKRQSVAFWCNPISGHATLYWYQQILGQGPKLLIQFQNNGVVDDSQLPKDRFSAERLKGVDSTLKIQPAKLEDSAVYLCASSSRTTGGLTEQFFGPGTRLTVL.